A selection of T cell receptor beta chains follows, all from one sample in a study of early T cells in non-severe SARS-CoV-2 infection. TCRdb processed the 5' RACE reads anew with MiXCR; each CDR3 protein has one entry. This table holds approximately 71,000 distinct CDR3 sequences, less than 15% found once. The sequenced material came from whole blood. The receptors come from an adult who was a healthcare worker with PCR-confirmed SARS-CoV-2 infection or an uninfected control (not recorded which). The CDR3 runs from the conserved cysteine through the conserved F or W. A D gene is named only where the DNA matches it firmly. Not every row has a clone size; where given, it reads once, few, many or a size class.

V gene	clone size	J gene	D gene	CDR3 protein	CDR3 DNA
TRBV29-1	many	TRBJ2-3	TRBD2	CSVEDERGADTQYF	TGCAGCGTTGAAGATGAACGGGGGGCAGATACGCAGTATTTT
TRBV5-6	many	TRBJ2-7	TRBD2	CASSSSGLAGGYEQYF	TGTGCCAGCAGCTCCTCTGGACTAGCGGGGGGATACGAGCAGTACTTC
TRBV11-2	few	TRBJ1-6	-	CASSRAGVRSYNSPLHF	TGTGCCAGCAGCCGCGCCGGGGTCCGATCCTATAATTCACCCCTCCACTTT
TRBV3-1	-	TRBJ2-2	-	CASSQDESGALPGELFF	TGTGCCAGCAGCCAAGATGAGTCGGGAGCCCTCCCCGGGGAGCTGTTTTTT
TRBV11-3	many	TRBJ2-5	-	CASSSLLGEETQYF	TGTGCCAGCAGCTCGCTTCTGGGGGAAGAGACCCAGTACTTC
TRBV5-4	-	TRBJ2-7	-	CASRWQGTAGEQYF	TGTGCCAGCCGGTGGCAGGGTACCGCAGGGGAGCAGTACTTC
TRBV5-1	many	TRBJ2-3	TRBD2	CASSPRQLAGATDTQYF	TGCGCCAGCAGCCCCCGTCAACTAGCGGGGGCCACAGATACGCAGTATTTT
TRBV10-1	-	TRBJ2-1	-	CASSETATPGDEQFF	TGCGCCAGCAGTGAGACGGCAACCCCCGGCGATGAGCAGTTCTTC
TRBV9	-	TRBJ2-7	-	CASSVDAGSAYEQYF	TGTGCCAGCAGCGTAGACGCAGGGAGCGCCTACGAGCAGTACTTC
TRBV12-5	few	TRBJ2-3	-	CASGLVRDGTVKGDTQYF	TGTGCTAGTGGTTTGGTGCGGGACGGGACGGTGAAAGGAGATACGCAGTATTTT
TRBV5-1	few	TRBJ1-2	-	CASSASGQMDTF	TGCGCCAGCAGCGCGAGCGGACAGATGGACACCTTC
TRBV10-1	-	TRBJ2-7	-	CASREDVYEQYF	TGCGCCAGCAGGGAGGATGTTTACGAGCAGTACTTC
TRBV29-1	-	TRBJ1-1	-	CSVAGARVTEAFF	TGCAGCGTTGCGGGGGCCCGCGTAACTGAAGCTTTCTTT
TRBV5-1	few	TRBJ1-5	-	CASSLSGGSNQPQHF	TGCGCCAGCAGCTTGTCGGGAGGTAGCAATCAGCCCCAGCATTTT
TRBV29-1	few	TRBJ2-2	-	CSVVTRTNTGELFF	TGCAGCGTTGTGACACGGACGAACACCGGGGAGCTGTTTTTT
TRBV15	many	TRBJ2-1	TRBD2	CATSRDLGTSDDRSYNEQFF	TGTGCCACCAGCAGAGATTTGGGGACTAGCGATGATCGCTCCTACAATGAGCAGTTCTTC
TRBV10-2	few	TRBJ2-1	TRBD2	CASSFRLAGGLVEQFF	TGCGCCAGCAGTTTCCGACTAGCGGGGGGGCTCGTGGAGCAGTTCTTC
TRBV10-3	-	TRBJ2-7	-	CAISESARASSYEQYF	TGTGCCATCAGTGAGTCGGCCAGGGCCAGCTCCTACGAGCAGTACTTC
TRBV11-1	-	TRBJ2-7	-	CASSLDGERSYEQYF	TGTGCCAGCAGCCTTGACGGTGAACGCTCCTACGAGCAGTACTTC
TRBV6-1	many	TRBJ2-2	-	CASSVPGRDTGELFF	TGTGCCAGCAGTGTGCCGGGTCGGGACACCGGGGAGCTGTTTTTT
TRBV12-3/TRBV12-4	many	TRBJ2-3	TRBD2	CASSFWREETDTQYF	TGTGCCAGCAGTTTTTGGCGGGAGGAGACAGATACGCAGTATTTT
TRBV6-1	-	TRBJ2-1	-	CASIEGGTTSYNEQFF	TGTGCCAGCATAGAGGGTGGAACTACCTCCTACAATGAGCAGTTCTTC
TRBV30	many	TRBJ2-7	-	CAWSVRTVWEEQYF	TGTGCCTGGAGTGTCAGGACGGTTTGGGAAGAGCAGTACTTC
TRBV29-1	many	TRBJ2-1	-	CSVIGAGSSYNEQFF	TGCAGCGTAATCGGAGCGGGTAGCTCCTACAATGAGCAGTTCTTC
TRBV24-1	-	TRBJ2-1	TRBD2	CATSDPAQAGGAYNEQFF	TGTGCCACCAGTGATCCAGCTCAGGCGGGGGGCGCTTACAATGAGCAGTTCTTC
TRBV24-1	few	TRBJ2-1	-	CATSDWDSPNEQFF	TGTGCCACCAGTGATTGGGACTCCCCCAATGAGCAGTTCTTC
TRBV6-2/TRBV6-3	-	TRBJ2-1	-	CASSIDSFSYNEQFF	TGTGCCAGCAGTATCGACAGCTTCTCCTACAATGAGCAGTTCTTC
TRBV19	few	TRBJ1-2	-	CASTPIGANYGYTF	TGTGCCAGTACCCCGATAGGAGCTAACTATGGCTACACCTTC
TRBV2	few	TRBJ2-2	-	CASSEGLANTGELFF	TGTGCCAGCAGTGAGGGACTGGCGAACACCGGGGAGCTGTTTTTT
TRBV5-4	few	TRBJ2-5	TRBD2	CASSLAASGRHETQYF	TGTGCCAGCAGCTTGGCGGCTAGCGGGAGACATGAGACCCAGTACTTC
TRBV12-3/TRBV12-4	-	TRBJ2-1	TRBD1	CASSYRGPPSEQFF	TGTGCCAGCAGCTACAGGGGTCCTCCGTCCGAGCAGTTCTTC
TRBV9	few	TRBJ2-3	TRBD2	CASSVGDGGARDTQYF	TGTGCCAGCAGCGTAGGGGACGGGGGGGCGAGAGATACGCAGTATTTT
TRBV6-4	many	TRBJ2-3	TRBD1	CASSDSSGRGTDTQYF	TGTGCCAGCAGTGACTCATCCGGCAGGGGGACAGATACGCAGTATTTT
TRBV5-4	few	TRBJ2-7	TRBD2	CASSGLAGLQYF	TGTGCCAGCAGCGGACTAGCGGGGTTGCAGTACTTC
TRBV6-2/TRBV6-3	-	TRBJ1-6	-	CASNTEGAASPLHF	TGTGCCAGCAATACTGAAGGGGCGGCTTCACCCCTCCACTTT
TRBV19	many	TRBJ1-2	-	CASRGTGRAGYTF	TGTGCCAGTAGGGGGACCGGGAGGGCTGGCTACACCTTC
TRBV30	many	TRBJ2-1	-	CAWTGQYNEQFF	TGTGCCTGGACCGGACAGTACAATGAGCAGTTCTTC
TRBV7-9	few	TRBJ2-5	-	CASSFRDQETQYF	TGTGCCAGCAGCTTCCGGGACCAAGAGACCCAGTACTTC
TRBV10-3	-	TRBJ1-4	-	CAATSPGRELFF	TGTGCCGCCACCTCCCCCGGGCGGGAACTGTTTTTT
TRBV12-3/TRBV12-4	few	TRBJ1-1	TRBD1	CASSWFSGGRTEAFF	TGTGCCAGCAGTTGGTTCTCAGGGGGGCGGACTGAAGCTTTCTTT
TRBV5-8	many	TRBJ2-6	-	CASSLVTTGANVLTF	TGTGCCAGCAGCTTGGTTACAACTGGGGCCAACGTCCTGACTTTC
TRBV9	many	TRBJ2-3	-	CASSARRVTDTQYF	TGTGCCAGCAGCGCCAGACGGGTCACAGATACGCAGTATTTT
TRBV7-6	-	TRBJ1-5	TRBD1	CASSLARDRGRQPQHF	TGTGCCAGCAGCTTGGCCCGGGACAGGGGCAGGCAGCCCCAGCATTTT
TRBV5-1	few	TRBJ2-2	TRBD1	CASGRTGGINTGELFF	TGCGCCAGCGGTCGAACAGGGGGGATCAACACCGGGGAGCTGTTTTTT
TRBV11-3	-	TRBJ2-7	-	CASSLMVGEQYF	TGTGCCAGCAGCTTAATGGTGGGGGAGCAGTACTTC
TRBV28	many	TRBJ2-1	-	CASSLALAGTGSNEQFF	TGTGCCAGCAGTTTGGCCCTAGCGGGGACAGGTAGCAATGAGCAGTTCTTC
TRBV13	many	TRBJ2-7	-	CASSPRGREVDEQYF	TGTGCCAGCAGCCCCCGGGGCAGGGAGGTCGACGAGCAGTACTTC
TRBV7-3	many	TRBJ2-7	-	CASSPRLGGEQYF	TGTGCCAGCAGCCCCCGTTTGGGGGGCGAGCAGTACTTC